This T cell receptor (beta chain) appears in the sequencing data of a study of CD8+CD57+ T cells in acquired aplastic anemia. Study at large: Sorted CD4+ plus CD8+ cells gave DNA averaging about 3.2 ug.

In the case of this clonotype: The antigen is unknown.

Study-level points and caveats: Between patients and controls, about 30 CD8+ CDR3 sequences were found in common.

Genomic DNA templated the TCR beta VDJ and CDR3 profiling. Using its own MiXCR run on the reads, TCRdb lists one record per CDR3 protein. The sample lists approximately 170,000 distinct CDR3 sequences, 63% occurring once. The CDR3 consists of 16 residues. Trimming took 0 bases from V and 0 from J, leaving 11 bases between them. Per the germline V gene, CDR1 is SGDLS and CDR2 is YYNGEE. The receptor was derived from a human donor in good health. The sequenced material came from sorted CD4+, CD8+, or CD8+CD57+ T cells (not recorded which) from PBMCs. The chain has TRBV9 and TRBJ2-3; no definite D call. As DNA, the CDR3 is TGTGCCAGCAGCGTAGTGAGCACCTCTAGCACAGATACGCAGTATTTT. This translates into CASSVVSTSSTDTQYF.